Following are 24 T cell receptor beta chains from one sample sequenced in a study of shared clonotypes between healthy human individuals. Clones were read by immunoSEQ multiplex PCR, and TCRdb kept only the in-frame ones, dropping some. The table includes approximately 700,000 clones, around three quarters detected once. Sequenced input: memory CD4+ T cells sorted from blood. Subset denoted: CD45RA-negative fraction. These receptors were taken from a woman under 40 in good health.

The sample holds one count of this clone. V gene TRBV6-5 combines with J gene TRBJ2-1; TRBD2 might be the D (5 bases). V lost 5 bases to trimming and J lost 0 bases, with 11 bases between them. The CDR3 sequence is 15 residues long. Germline V lookup: CDR1 MNHEY, CDR2 SVGAGI. The CDR3 sequence is CASSKRTGSYNEQFF. The CDR3 DNA is TGTGCCAGCAGTAAGAGGACTGGCTCCTACAATGAGCAGTTCTTC.

The chain carries TRBV5-4 and TRBJ2-5; 7 bases are shared with TRBD2. The CDR3 sequence is 16 residues long. The trim removed 5 bases at V and 0 bases at J, leaving 10 bases unmatched. Germline CDR1 SGHNT, CDR2 YYREEE (reference sequence). CDR3 nucleotides: TGTGCCAGCAGTGAGGGGAGGGGAGCGTACCAAGAGACCCAGTACTTC. Protein: CASSEGRGAYQETQYF.

This chain joins TRBV19 and TRBJ2-1; D possibly uses TRBD1 or TRBD2 (6 bases each). This CDR3 region has 13 residues. The germline V gene has CDR1 LNHDA and CDR2 SQIVND (reference sequence). Trimming took 7 bases from V and 5 from J, leaving 12 bases between them. CDR3 loop: CASTQGRHNEQFF. The DNA of the CDR3 is TGTGCCAGTACCCAGGGGAGGCACAATGAGCAGTTCTTC.

This clone appeared a single time. This rearrangement joins TRBV28 to TRBJ1-5, with TRBD1 matching 9 bases. Germline V CDR1 and CDR2: MDHEN, SYDVKM. The CDR3 is made up of 19 amino acids. The junction had 15 bases not matched to a gene; V was cut back by 4 bases and J by 2 bases. The DNA of the CDR3 is TGTGCCAGCAGTTCCCCGGGACAGGGCTTGATATTTGGCAATCAGCCCCAGCATTTT. It encodes CASSSPGQGLIFGNQPQHF. Looking up the rest from reference TRBV28 and TRBJ1-5 gives the full variable domain: DVKVTQSSRYLVKRTGEKVFLECVQDMDHENMFWYRQDPGLGLRLIYFSYDVKMKEKGDIPEGYSVSREKKERFSLILESASTNQTSMYLCASSSPGQGLIFGNQPQHFGDGTRLSIL.

This clone appeared a single time. The chain is built from TRBV28 and TRBJ2-7; TRBD1 agrees at 8 bases. The J segment lost 3 bases and the V segment lost 6 bases, leaving 7 bases of the junction unmatched. CDR1 and CDR2 from the germline V gene are MDHEN and SYDVKM. CDR3 length equals 14 residues. CDR3 region: CASRGTGLNYEQYF. For the CDR3, the DNA is TGTGCCAGCAGAGGGACAGGACTGAACTACGAGCAGTACTTC. Variable domain in full (rest from reference TRBV28 and TRBJ2-7): DVKVTQSSRYLVKRTGEKVFLECVQDMDHENMFWYRQDPGLGLRLIYFSYDVKMKEKGDIPEGYSVSREKKERFSLILESASTNQTSMYLCASRGTGLNYEQYFGPGTRLTVT.

The chain carries TRBV5-1 and TRBJ2-2, with D perhaps matching TRBD1 or TRBD2 (5 bases each). Germline loops: CDR1 SGHRS, CDR2 YFSETQ. CDR3 length: 15 residues. Trimming removed 4 bases at V and 3 bases at J, with 13 bases between. The chain's CDR3 is CASSLKPGHTGELFF. In nucleotides, the CDR3 is TGCGCCAGCAGCCTGAAACCGGGGCACACCGGGGAGCTGTTTTTT.

The chain is built from TRBV5-1 and TRBJ2-7; tentative D call: TRBD2 (5 bases). The CDR3 length is 15 residues. In germline, CDR1 is SGHRS, CDR2 YFSETQ. Trimming pared 10 bases from V and 3 bases from J, leaving 23 bases between. The CDR3 loop is CAGRVPTIQIYEQYF. In nucleotides, the CDR3 is TGCGCCGGGCGGGTCCCGACTATACAGATCTACGAGCAGTACTTC.

This clone was picked up one time. V gene TRBV28 combines with J gene TRBJ2-7; 7 bases are shared with TRBD2. The V segment lost 5 bases and the J segment 1 base; nucleotides outside the gene matches: 8. The CDR3 totals 15 residues. Per the germline V gene, CDR1 is MDHEN and CDR2 is SYDVKM. Here the CDR3 DNA reads TGTGCCAGCAGTCTACGGGAGGCCCCATCCTACGAGCAGTACTTC. Translated: CASSLREAPSYEQYF.

This clone was seen only a few times. The chain combines TRBV5-1 with TRBJ1-4; 11 nucleotides line up with TRBD1. J gave up 8 bases and V 0 bases, and 6 bases lay outside the gene matches. CDR3 length: 16 residues. The germline V gene encodes CDR1 SGHRS and CDR2 YFSETQ. CDR3 nucleotide sequence: TGCGCCAGCAGCTTGGAAGGACAGGGGGCAGACGAAAAACTGTTTTTT. Translating gives CASSLEGQGADEKLFF. The complete variable domain, with remaining parts taken from reference TRBV5-1 and TRBJ1-4, reads KAGVTQTPRYLIKTRGQQVTLSCSPISGHRSVSWYQQTPGQGLQFLFEYFSETQRNKGNFPGRFSGRQFSNSRSEMNVSTLELGDSALYLCASSLEGQGADEKLFFGSGTQLSVL.

This chain joins TRBV19 and TRBJ2-1; 13 bases are shared with TRBD2. This CDR3 comprises 19 residues. Germline-derived CDR1 and CDR2 are LNHDA and SQIVND (reference sequence). Trimming at V came to 4 bases and at J to 7 bases, leaving 16 bases not matched to a gene. CDR3 coding DNA: TGTGCCAGTAGTACACCGGGACTAGCGGGAAAGGGGGGCGTAAATGAGCAGTTCTTC. Translating gives CASSTPGLAGKGGVNEQFF.

A note on this clone: The same CDR3 can be traced to other DNA sequences in this sample. The V gene is TRBV18, the J gene TRBJ2-2; 7 nucleotides agree with TRBD1. Germline V CDR1 and CDR2: KGHSH, LQKENI. After removal of 4 bases from V and 4 bases from J, the junction contained 3 bases not matched to a gene. The CDR3 consists of 14 residues. In DNA form, the CDR3 reads TGTGCCAGCTCACAGGACAGGACCACCGGGGAGCTGTTTTTT. Its translation is CASSQDRTTGELFF.

This chain connects TRBV28 to TRBJ1-2; D ambiguous. V lost 5 bases and J 0 bases, leaving 19 bases between the germline ends. The length of the CDR3 is 17 residues. From germline, CDR1 is MDHEN and CDR2 SYDVKM. CDR3 DNA sequence: TGTGCCAGCAGTGCCGATGGGTTCGGTGACACTAACTATGGCTACACCTTC. Amino acid sequence: CASSADGFGDTNYGYTF.

The CDR3 DNA sequence: TGTGCCAGCAGCTCCGCTAGCGGGAGGCAGGTCGGGGAGCTGTTTTTT. Translated, it gives CASSSASGRQVGELFF. The chain employs TRBV5-4 and TRBJ2-2; 11 nucleotides line up with TRBD2. CDR3 length: 16 residues. Germline V gene lookup returns CDR1 SGHNT and CDR2 YYREEE (reference sequence). V lost 3 bases, J lost 7 bases, and 8 bases stayed unmatched.

This clone was counted ten times or more. The rearrangement uses TRBV6-5 and TRBJ1-3; 7 bases match TRBD1. CDR1 and CDR2 from the germline V gene are MNHEY and SVGAGI. Germline trimming cut 3 bases from V and 7 bases from J; bases unmatched to any gene: 6. The CDR3 contains 14 residues. The CDR3 spells CASSYWQGDNTIYF. For the CDR3, the DNA is TGTGCCAGCAGTTATTGGCAGGGGGATAACACCATATATTTT.

The CDR3 spells CASRIDSDRAFF. The DNA of the CDR3 is TGCGCCAGCAGAATCGACAGCGATCGAGCTTTCTTT. The chain joins TRBV5-1 to TRBJ1-1, with a weak D call TRBD1 (5 bases). The CDR3 length is 12 residues. The ends were cut back, 5 bases at V and 10 bases at J, with 15 bases in the middle. Germline CDR1 SGHRS, CDR2 YFSETQ.

The gene calls are TRBV7-2 and TRBJ2-5, with 7 bases aligning to TRBD1. The germline gives CDR1 SGHTA, CDR2 FQGNSA. The length of the CDR3 is 15 residues. Trimming cost V 4 bases and J 0 bases; bases outside gene matches: 5. The CDR3 here is CASSSLGQYQETQYF. DNA for the CDR3: TGTGCCAGCAGCTCCCTGGGACAGTACCAAGAGACCCAGTACTTC.

The chain combines TRBV6-1 with TRBJ1-5, with no clear D. The CDR3 extends over 14 amino acids. The ends were cut back, 4 bases at V and 2 bases at J, with 9 bases in the middle. The germline V gene encodes CDR1 MNHNS and CDR2 SASEGT. The CDR3 is CASSGTTGNQPQHF. Here the CDR3 DNA reads TGTGCCAGCAGTGGCACGACGGGCAATCAGCCCCAGCATTTT.

In this sample, this clone turned up once. The chain is built from TRBV28 and TRBJ1-1; D may be TRBD1 (6 bases). There are 14 residues in the CDR3. Looked up from germline, CDR1 is MDHEN and CDR2 is SYDVKM. Between the trimmed V and J ends, which lost 10 bases and 4 bases, there was a span of 19 bases. The chain's CDR3 is CAIGTGAIGTEAFF. CDR3 coding DNA: TGTGCCATTGGGACGGGGGCCATTGGCACTGAAGCTTTCTTT.

This clone turned up a few times. The chain couples TRBV7-8 to TRBJ2-1; 8 positions agree with TRBD2. The germline V gene encodes CDR1 SGHVS and CDR2 FQNEAQ. The J segment lost 0 bases and the V segment lost 0 bases, leaving 7 bases of the junction unmatched. CDR3 length equals 18 residues. In DNA, the CDR3 is TGTGCCAGCAGCTTAGCGGCCGTAGCGGGGTCCTCCTACAATGAGCAGTTCTTC. Protein sequence: CASSLAAVAGSSYNEQFF.

This clone has a handful of counts. The V gene is TRBV14, the J gene TRBJ2-5; 8 nucleotides line up with TRBD1. Looked up from germline, CDR1 is SGHDN and CDR2 is FVKESK. V lost 0 bases to trimming and J lost 14 bases; unmatched junction nucleotides: 11. The CDR3 runs to 14 residues. The DNA for the CDR3 is TGTGCCAGCAGCCAAGATTTGGCCCAGGGGGCGATTTACTTC. It translates to CASSQDLAQGAIYF.

This chain uses TRBV30 with TRBJ1-5; D gene ambiguous. This CDR3 has 13 residues. V gave up 3 bases and J gave up 3 bases, with 9 bases separating them. The germline gives CDR1 GTSNPN, CDR2 SVGIG (reference sequence). As DNA, the CDR3 is TGTGCCTGGAGACCGGGGAACAATCAGCCCCAGCATTTT. It codes for CAWRPGNNQPQHF.

The rearrangement uses TRBV6-5 and TRBJ2-7; no definite D call. The CDR3 is made up of 11 amino acids. V was clipped by 4 bases and J by 6 bases, with 7 bases between them. Germline CDR1 MNHEY, CDR2 SVGAGI. The CDR3 loop reads CASSSEFEQYF. Here the CDR3 DNA reads TGTGCCAGCAGTTCGGAGTTCGAGCAGTACTTC.

This clone was counted many times. The J gene is TRBJ2-3, the V gene TRBV10-2; TRBD2 matches at 8 bases. Germline assignment: CDR1 WSHSY and CDR2 SAAADI. V lost 5 bases and J lost 4; bases outside the gene matches: 8. The length of the CDR3 is 15 residues. The CDR3 region is CASSKGLGRADTQYF. The CDR3 nucleotides read TGCGCCAGCAGTAAGGGACTAGGACGAGCAGATACGCAGTATTTT.

The V and J genes are TRBV4-1 and TRBJ2-7; weak D call: TRBD2 (6 bases). Looked up from germline, CDR1 is MGHRA and CDR2 is YSYEKL. The CDR3 extends over 15 amino acids. V dropped 0 bases and J dropped 2 bases, with 11 bases sitting between them. This chain's CDR3 is CASSQERDGPYEQYF. In DNA form, the CDR3 reads TGCGCCAGCAGCCAAGAGCGGGACGGTCCCTACGAGCAGTACTTC.